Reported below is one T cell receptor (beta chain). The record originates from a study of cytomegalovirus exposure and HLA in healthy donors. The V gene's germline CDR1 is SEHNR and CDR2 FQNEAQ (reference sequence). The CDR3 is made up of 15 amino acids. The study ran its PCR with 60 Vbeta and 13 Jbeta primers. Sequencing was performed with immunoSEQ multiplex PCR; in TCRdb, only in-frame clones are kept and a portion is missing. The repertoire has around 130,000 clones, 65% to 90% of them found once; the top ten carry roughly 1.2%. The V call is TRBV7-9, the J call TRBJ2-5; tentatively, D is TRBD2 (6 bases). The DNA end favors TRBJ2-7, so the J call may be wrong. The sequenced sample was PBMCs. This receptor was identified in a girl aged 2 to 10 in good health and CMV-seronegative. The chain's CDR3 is CASSSPSAPSYEQYF. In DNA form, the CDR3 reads TGTGCCAGCAGCTCCCCTAGCGCCCCCTCCTACGAGCAGTACTTC.